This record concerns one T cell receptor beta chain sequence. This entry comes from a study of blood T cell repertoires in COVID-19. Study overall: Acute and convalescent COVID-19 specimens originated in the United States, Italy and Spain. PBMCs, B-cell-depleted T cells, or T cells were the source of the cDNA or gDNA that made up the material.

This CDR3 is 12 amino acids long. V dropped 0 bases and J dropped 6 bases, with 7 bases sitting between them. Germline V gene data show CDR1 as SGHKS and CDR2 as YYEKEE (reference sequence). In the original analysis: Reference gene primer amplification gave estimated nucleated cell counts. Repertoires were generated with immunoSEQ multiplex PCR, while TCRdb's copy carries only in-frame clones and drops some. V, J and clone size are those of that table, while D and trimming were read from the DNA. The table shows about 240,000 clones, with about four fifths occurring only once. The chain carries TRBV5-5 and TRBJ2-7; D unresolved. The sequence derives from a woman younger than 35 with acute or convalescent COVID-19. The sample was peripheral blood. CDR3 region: CASSLGLREQYF. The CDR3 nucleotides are TGTGCCAGCAGCTTGGGTTTGCGCGAGCAGTACTTC.